The 4 T cell receptor beta chains presented below share a single source sample, sequenced in a study of T cell responses to AZD1222 COVID-19 vaccine. TCRdb's copy holds only in-frame clones and misses some; the assay was immunoSEQ multiplex PCR. The sample contains approximately 200,000 clones, roughly 93% of which appear only once. This specimen was peripheral blood, taken on day 0 of AZD1222 vaccination. These receptors were obtained from an adult in good health.

The chain employs TRBV5-5 and TRBJ2-7; TRBD2 aligns across 9 bases. The CDR3 sequence is 17 residues long. From germline, CDR1 is SGHKS and CDR2 YYEKEE (reference sequence). V lost 3 bases to trimming and J lost 4 bases; unmatched junction nucleotides: 14. CDR3: CASSWTQTSGRAYEQYF. DNA of the CDR3: TGTGCCAGCAGCTGGACTCAGACTAGCGGCCGTGCATACGAGCAGTACTTC.

The CDR3: CASSSGASYEQYF. CDR3 DNA: TGTGCCAGCAGTTCTGGCGCCTCCTACGAGCAGTACTTC. The rearrangement joins TRBV6-6 to TRBJ2-7, with no clear D. The V end was cut by 4 bases, the J end by 0 bases, with 7 bases between. Germline CDR1 is MNHNY and CDR2 is SVGAGI (reference sequence). The CDR3 runs 13 residues.

This chain connects TRBV11-2 to TRBJ1-4, with D possibly TRBD1 on 5 matching bases. V lost 2 bases and J lost 4, with 8 bases in between. In germline, CDR1 is SGHAT, CDR2 FQNNGV. The CDR3 has 14 residues. The CDR3 coding sequence is TGTGCCAGCAGCTTATACGGACATAATGAAAAACTGTTTTTT. It codes for CASSLYGHNEKLFF.

The V and J genes are TRBV9 and TRBJ2-1; D is possibly TRBD1 (6 bases). Trimming pared 0 bases from V and 9 bases from J, leaving 19 bases between. CDR1 and CDR2 (germline): SGDLS, YYNGEE. CDR3 length: 16 residues. CDR3: CASSVGGQGIGSEQFF. DNA for the CDR3: TGTGCCAGCAGCGTAGGTGGCCAGGGGATAGGGAGTGAGCAGTTCTTC.